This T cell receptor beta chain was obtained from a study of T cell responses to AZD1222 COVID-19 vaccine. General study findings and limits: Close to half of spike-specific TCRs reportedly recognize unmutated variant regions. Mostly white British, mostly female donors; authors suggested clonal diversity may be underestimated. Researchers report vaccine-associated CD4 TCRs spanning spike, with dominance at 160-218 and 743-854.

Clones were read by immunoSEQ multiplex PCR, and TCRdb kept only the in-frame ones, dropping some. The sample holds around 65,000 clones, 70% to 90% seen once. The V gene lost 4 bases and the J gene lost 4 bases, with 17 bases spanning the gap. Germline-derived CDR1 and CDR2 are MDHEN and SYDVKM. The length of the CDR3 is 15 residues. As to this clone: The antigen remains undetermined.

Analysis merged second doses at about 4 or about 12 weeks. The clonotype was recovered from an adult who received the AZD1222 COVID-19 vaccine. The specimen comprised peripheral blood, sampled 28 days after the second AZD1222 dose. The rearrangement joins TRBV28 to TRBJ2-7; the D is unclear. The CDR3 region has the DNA TGTGCCAGCAGTTCGGTAGGGCAGGAGAGATACGAGCAGTACTTC. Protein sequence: CASSSVGQERYEQYF.